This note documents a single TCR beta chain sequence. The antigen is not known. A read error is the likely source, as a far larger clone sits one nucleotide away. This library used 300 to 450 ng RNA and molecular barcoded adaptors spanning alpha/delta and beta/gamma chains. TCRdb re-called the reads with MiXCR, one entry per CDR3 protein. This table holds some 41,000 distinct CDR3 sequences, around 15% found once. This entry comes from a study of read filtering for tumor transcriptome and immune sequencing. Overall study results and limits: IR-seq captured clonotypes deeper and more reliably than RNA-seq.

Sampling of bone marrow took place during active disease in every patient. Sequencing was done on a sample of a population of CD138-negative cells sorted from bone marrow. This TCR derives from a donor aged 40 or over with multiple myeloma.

CDR3 in DNA: TGTGCCAGCAGTACGGGAGAAGCTTCCTACGAGCAGTACTTC. Translation gives CASSTGEASYEQYF. The genes are TRBV6-1 and TRBJ2-7, with D possibly being TRBD2 (6 bases). The CDR3 is made up of 14 amino acids. Germline V gene lookup returns CDR1 MNHNS and CDR2 SASEGT. The V gene lost 5 bases and the J gene lost 1 base, with 12 bases spanning the gap.